Listed here is a single TCR beta chain. Its antigen specificity is not known. At one of its ends the junction is not consistent with the germline gene, which may arise from a read error. Including the terminal cysteine and phenylalanine, the CDR3 comprises 14 residues. The sequence is cut down to CDR3 DNA, 42 bases in frame from base 1. CDR1 and CDR2, per the germline V gene (reference sequence), are LNHNV and YYDKDF. The iRepertoire nested amplicon-rescue multiplex PCR (arm-PCR) platform was used to amplify TCR alpha and beta CDR3 regions from RNA. The input for one-step reverse transcription and amplification was about 95-450 ng of tissue mRNA or PBMC total RNA. Following bead purification, Illumina adapters were added by a secondary multiplex PCR, and the libraries were gel-purified between 200 and 400 bp. Internal 6-nucleotide barcodes were carried by the libraries and were used for demultiplexing. Libraries were sequenced on an Illumina MiSeq with 2x220 or 2x250 nucleotide paired-end reads. Under the source paper's analysis protocol: Paired reads were merged using FLASH 1.2.11 and aligned with BWA-MEM to the GRCh37 human genome, and TRA and TRB reads were then extracted. An IMGT-derived reference of cassette sequences and CDR3 motifs, with pseudogenes included, was used for V and J assignment. Reads were translated in three frames, and productive CDR3s were defined as those with a C...FGXG motif and no stop codons. Unique combinations of V-J cassette pair and CDR3 amino acid sequence were defined as clonotypes. Reads were filtered by Hamming distance, with the threshold set by the sequence error rate of each sample in mapped regions. TCRdb's own reprocessing of the public reads used fastp at Q25 and MiXCR and kept productive beta chains. For every CDR3 protein sequence, its rows merge into one entry that carries the most common genes and DNA. The V and J calls were determined by TCRdb, not by the authors. The sample includes some 90,000 distinct CDR3 sequences, with approximately 40% observed a single time. The ten biggest clones cover roughly two fifths of the sample.

This sample is drawn from a study of glioma-infiltrating T cells (dated by TCRdb to about 2016). In the study overall: Sequencing of TCR alpha- and beta-chain repertoires was performed on glioma tissue, on non-neoplastic brain tissue, and on matched peripheral blood mononuclear cells. To measure divergence between tissue and blood T-cell populations, each tissue-infiltrating repertoire was compared with the peripheral blood repertoire of the same patient. The paired cohort comprised three low-grade glioma patients, 7 or 8 primary glioblastoma patients and three non-glioma patients contributing non-neoplastic brain tissue. Broader findings and caveats from the paper: VJ-independent divergence between tissue and blood was below expectation in non-neoplastic patients but above expectation in all gliomas, especially low-grade gliomas. Very few CDR3 sequences were shared between tissue and blood, attributed to high CDR3 diversity and limited sampling. The group comparisons were based on small numbers of patients: three non-neoplastic, three low-grade glioma and roughly eight glioblastoma patients.

Sample: glioma tissue, nonneoplastic brain tissue, or PBMCs (not recorded which). The sequence is built from TRBV15 and TRBJ2-7; a tentative D call is TRBD2 (5 bases match). This sequence was found in a human donor with low-grade glioma or glioblastoma, undergoing nonglioma brain surgery, or in good health (not recorded which). The encoded CDR3 is CATSRPGFSHEQYF. The base sequence is TGTGCCACCAGCAGACCGGGATTCTCCCACGAGCAGTACTTC.